This TCR beta chain was obtained from a study of blood T cell repertoires in COVID-19. Study-wide context: The study drew acute and convalescent COVID-19 samples from the United States, Italy and Spain. In each case, the material was cDNA or gDNA derived from T cells, B-cell-depleted T cells, or PBMCs.

This clone has more than one count but fewer than ten. Original processing notes: Scientists estimated how many nucleated cells there were by amplifying reference gene primers. Only in-frame clones appear in the TCRdb table, and some are missing; sequencing was by immunoSEQ multiplex PCR. D and trimming were read from the DNA, whereas the V and J calls and clone size are those reported in that table. Here the sample spans around 200,000 clones, approximately 78% being singletons. The germline V and J ends were trimmed by 3 bases and 7 bases, with 12 bases remaining between them. CDR1 and CDR2 (germline): SNHLY, FYNNEI. This CDR3 has 14 residues.

The chain carries TRBV2 and TRBJ1-4; no clear D. Sample: peripheral blood. This TCR came from a woman aged 80 or over with active or convalescent COVID-19. The CDR3 DNA reads as TGTGCCAGCAGTGATGGGAGGGTTGCTGAAAAACTGTTTTTT. Translated: CASSDGRVAEKLFF.